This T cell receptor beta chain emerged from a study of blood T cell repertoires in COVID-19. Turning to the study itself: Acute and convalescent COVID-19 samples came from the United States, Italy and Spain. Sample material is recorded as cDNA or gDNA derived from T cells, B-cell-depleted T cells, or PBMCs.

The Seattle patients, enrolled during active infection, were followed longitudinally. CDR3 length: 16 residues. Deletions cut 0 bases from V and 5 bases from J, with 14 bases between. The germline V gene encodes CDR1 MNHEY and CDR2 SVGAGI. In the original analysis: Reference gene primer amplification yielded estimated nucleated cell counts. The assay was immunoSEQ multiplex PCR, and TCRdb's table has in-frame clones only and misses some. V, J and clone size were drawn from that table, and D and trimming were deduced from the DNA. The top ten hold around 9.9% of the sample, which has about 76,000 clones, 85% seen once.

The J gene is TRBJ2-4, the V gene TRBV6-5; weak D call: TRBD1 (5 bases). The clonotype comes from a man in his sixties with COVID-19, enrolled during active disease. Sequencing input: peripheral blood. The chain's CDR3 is CASSYSGPPQENIQYF. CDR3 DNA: TGTGCCAGCAGTTACTCGGGTCCCCCACAGGAAAACATTCAGTACTTC.